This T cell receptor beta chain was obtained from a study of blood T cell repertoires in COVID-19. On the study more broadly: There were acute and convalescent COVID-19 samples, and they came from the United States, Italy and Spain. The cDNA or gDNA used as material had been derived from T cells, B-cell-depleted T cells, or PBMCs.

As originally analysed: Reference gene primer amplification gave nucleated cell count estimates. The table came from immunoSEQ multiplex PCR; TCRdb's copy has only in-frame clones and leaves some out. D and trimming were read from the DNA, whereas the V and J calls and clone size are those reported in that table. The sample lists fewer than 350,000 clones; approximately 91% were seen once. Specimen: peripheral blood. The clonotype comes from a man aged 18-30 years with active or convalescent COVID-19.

CDR3 region: CASSQAGGTWRGGTGELFF. For the CDR3, the DNA is TGCGCCAGCAGCCAAGCTGGCGGGACCTGGAGGGGTGGCACCGGGGAGCTGTTTTTT. The rearrangement joins TRBV4-1 to TRBJ2-2, with D possibly matching TRBD2 (6 bases). V was clipped by 1 base and J by 4 bases, with 22 bases between them. CDR1 MGHRA and CDR2 YSYEKL come from the germline V gene. The CDR3 consists of 19 residues.